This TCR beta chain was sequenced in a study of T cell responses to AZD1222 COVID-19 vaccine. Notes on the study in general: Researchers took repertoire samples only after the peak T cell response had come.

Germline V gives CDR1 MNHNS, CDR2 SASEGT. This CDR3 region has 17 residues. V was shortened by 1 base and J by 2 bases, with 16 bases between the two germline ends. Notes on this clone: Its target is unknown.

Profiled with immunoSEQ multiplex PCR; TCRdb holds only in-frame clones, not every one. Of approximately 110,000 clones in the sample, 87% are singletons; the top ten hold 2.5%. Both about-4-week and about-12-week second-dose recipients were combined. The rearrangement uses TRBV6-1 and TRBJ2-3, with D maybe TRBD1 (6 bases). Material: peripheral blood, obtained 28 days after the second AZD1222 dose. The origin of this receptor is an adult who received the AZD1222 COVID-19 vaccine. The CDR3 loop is CASSEGEDSLLTDTQYF. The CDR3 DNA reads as TGTGCCAGCAGTGAAGGTGAGGACAGCCTCCTCACAGATACGCAGTATTTT.